The 15 T cell receptor beta chains in this list originate from one sample, sequenced in a study of type 1 and type 2 diabetes patients. Genomic DNA was the PCR template. Amplification of the beta chain CDR3 used 30 forward and 13 reverse multiplex primers. Each CDR3 protein gets one entry after TCRdb re-called the multiplex PCR reads with MiXCR. Among more than 250,000 distinct CDR3 sequences, over 45% were seen once, and the ten largest hold 12% to 15%. The sequencing input was peripheral blood mononuclear cells (PBMCs). The receptor source for this set is a man between 18 and 35 years old with type 2 diabetes.

This clonotype was seen a handful of times. The rearrangement joins TRBV10-2 to TRBJ2-4; unclear D gene. The germline V gene has CDR1 WSHSY and CDR2 SAAADI. The ends were cut back, 4 bases at V and 8 bases at J, with 9 bases in the middle. This CDR3 is 12 amino acids long. The CDR3 DNA is TGCGCCAGCAGTGTGCGTTTCGACATTCAGTACTTC. Translated: CASSVRFDIQYF.

Here the CDR3 DNA reads TGCGCCAGCGTCCGGGACAGACAAGAGACCCAGTACTTC. This codes for CASVRDRQETQYF. The V gene is TRBV10-2, the J gene TRBJ2-5; TRBD1 matches 7 bases. V gave up 8 bases and J gave up 2 bases; unmatched junction bases: 5. Germline CDR1 reads WSHSY; CDR2 reads SAAADI. This CDR3 region has 13 residues.

The chain has TRBV4-3 and TRBJ1-6; D call uncertain. Looked up from germline, CDR1 is LGHNA and CDR2 is YSLEER. Trimming took off 1 base at V and 9 bases at J, with 16 bases between the two ends. CDR3 size: 16 residues. This chain's CDR3 is CASSQVVSGLGSPLHF. CDR3 nucleotide sequence: TGCGCCAGCAGCCAAGTTGTCAGTGGGTTAGGTTCACCCCTCCACTTT.

This chain joins TRBV10-3 and TRBJ1-6; TRBD1 might be the D (6 bases). V lost 7 bases and J lost 7, with 11 bases in between. The V gene's germline CDR1 is ENHRY and CDR2 SYGVKD. The CDR3 length is 13 residues. Written as DNA, the CDR3 is TGTGCCATCAACCGGGACATAAATTCACCCCTCCACTTT. It translates to CAINRDINSPLHF.

This clonotype was seen more than once but under ten times. J is TRBJ2-7 and V is TRBV19, with no clear D. Between the trimmed V and J ends, which lost 4 bases and 4 bases, there was a span of 8 bases. Germline V gene sequence: CDR1 LNHDA, CDR2 SQIVND (reference sequence). The CDR3 is 12 residues long. The DNA for the CDR3 is TGTGCCAGTAGTACACGTCCGTACGAGCAGTACTTC. Protein: CASSTRPYEQYF.

The V gene is TRBV30, the J gene TRBJ1-2, with a tentative D call TRBD1 (5 bases). From germline, CDR1 is GTSNPN and CDR2 SVGIG (reference sequence). This CDR3 is built from 13 residues. Deletions cut 0 bases from V and 9 bases from J, with 14 bases between. In DNA, the CDR3 is TGTGCCTGGAGTGTAGGGGAGGGTTTCAGCTACACCTTC. Amino acid sequence: CAWSVGEGFSYTF.

This rearrangement joins TRBV7-8 to TRBJ2-6; the D gene could be TRBD1 or TRBD2 (6 bases each). Germline V CDR1 and CDR2: SGHVS, FQNEAQ. This CDR3 is 19 amino acids long. Trimming removed 0 bases from V and 0 bases from J, with 15 bases in between. The CDR3 DNA reads TGTGCCAGCAGCTTAGCGTCGACAGGAGGGAGCTCTGGGGCCAACGTCCTGACTTTC. Translated: CASSLASTGGSSGANVLTF. Full variable domain (outside the CDR3, taken from reference TRBV7-8 and TRBJ2-6): GAGVSQSPRYKVAKRGQDVALRCDPISGHVSLFWYQQALGQGPEFLTYFQNEAQLDKSGLPSDRFFAERPEGSVSTLKIQRTQQEDSAVYLCASSLASTGGSSGANVLTFGAGSRLTVL.

Details on this clonotype: Possible read error: a much larger clone is one base away. This chain connects TRBV10-3 to TRBJ2-7; D possibly corresponds to TRBD1 (6 bases). This CDR3 is built from 14 residues. The germline V gene encodes CDR1 ENHRY and CDR2 SYGVKD. With 3 bases removed from V and 0 bases from J, the gap between germline ends came to 9 bases. The CDR3 region is CAISEGGTSYEQYF. In DNA, the CDR3 is TGTGCCATCAGTGAAGGGGGTACCTCCTACGAGCAGTACTTC.

The chain has TRBV10-3 and TRBJ1-2; a possible D gene is TRBD1 (6 bases). V was trimmed by 4 bases and J by 8 bases, leaving 11 bases between them. The CDR3 totals 12 residues. Per the germline V gene, CDR1 is ENHRY and CDR2 is SYGVKD. The CDR3 coding sequence is TGTGCCATCAGTGGTGGGGGCGCGGGCTACACCTTC. It is translated as CAISGGGAGYTF.

The rearrangement uses TRBV19 and TRBJ1-1; no firm D call. This CDR3 is 15 amino acids long. V dropped 5 bases and J dropped 1 base, with 14 bases sitting between them. Germline-derived CDR1 and CDR2 are LNHDA and SQIVND (reference sequence). CDR3 DNA: TGTGCCAGTAGTCCCCCCCCGTACAGGAACACTGAAGCTTTCTTT. Translation gives CASSPPPYRNTEAFF.

As concerns this clonotype: This sequence may be a read error, since a much larger clone differs from it by one base. V is TRBV7-2 and J is TRBJ2-2, with D uncertain. CDR1 and CDR2 from the germline V gene are SGHTA and FQGNSA. Trimming shortened V by 2 bases and J by 8 bases, and 12 bases separated the two germline ends. The CDR3 loop spans 14 amino acids. The CDR3 here is CASSLTQGWGELFF. The CDR3 DNA follows: TGTGCCAGCAGCTTAACGCAAGGGTGGGGGGAGCTGTTTTTT.

The chain recombines TRBV6-2 or TRBV6-3 with TRBJ1-2, with D unclear. The CDR3 is made up of 15 amino acids. The germline V and J ends were trimmed by 0 bases and 0 bases, with 8 bases remaining between them. Germline CDR1 reads MNHEY; CDR2 reads SVGEGT. CDR3 loop: CASSYSLNSNYGYTF. The CDR3 DNA reads as TGTGCCAGCAGTTACTCGCTCAACTCTAACTATGGCTACACCTTC.

Concerning this clonotype: The junction differs from germline at one of its ends, possibly a read error. This chain links TRBV30 with TRBJ1-5; D gene unclear. Per germline, CDR1 GTSNPN and CDR2 SVGIG (reference sequence). The CDR3 runs 15 residues. In nucleotides, the CDR3 is TGTGCCTGGGGGTATGGCCTTACTGAAAATCGGCCCCAGCATTTT. This sequence encodes CAWGYGLTENRPQHF.

The V and J genes are TRBV6-6 and TRBJ1-1; D might be TRBD1 (6 bases). This CDR3 contains 15 residues. From germline, CDR1 is MNHNY and CDR2 SVGAGI (reference sequence). V gave up 0 bases and J gave up 5 bases, with 13 bases separating them. CDR3 DNA: TGTGCCAGCAGTTACTCTCCGGCAGGGGATACTGAAGCTTTCTTT. It translates to CASSYSPAGDTEAFF.

This clonotype has only a few counts. The chain employs TRBV6-5 and TRBJ1-1; D gene unclear. The CDR3 is made up of 13 amino acids. Germline-derived CDR1 and CDR2 are MNHEY and SVGAGI. V gave up 6 bases and J gave up 5 bases, with 13 bases separating them. CDR3 nucleotides: TGTGCCAGCAGGGACGCGCCGGCGACTGAAGCTTTCTTT. This gives the protein CASRDAPATEAFF.